A selection of T cell receptor beta chains follows, all from one sample in a study of T cells in Graves' hyperthyroidism and ophthalmopathy. TCRdb called the multiplex PCR reads again in MiXCR, with one record for every CDR3 protein. The sample consists of about 530,000 distinct CDR3 sequences, approximately 17% of them appearing once. The sample consisted of blood. These receptors were taken from a woman aged 18-35 years with Graves' ophthalmopathy. Each CDR3 is given with its conserved first and last residue. D genes are given only for firm matches. Some rows have no size entry. The others give once, few or many, or a class for an expanded clone.

abundance: many; j_gene: TRBJ2-3; v_gene: TRBV11-3; d_gene: TRBD1; CDR3nt: TGTGCCAGCAGCCCAACAGGGGTTACAGATACGCAGTATTTT; CDR3aa: CASSPTGVTDTQYF
abundance: many; j_gene: TRBJ2-1; v_gene: TRBV20-1; d_gene: -; CDR3nt: TGCAGTGCTCCTAACTTCCCTAAGCGGGATGAGCAGTTCTTC; CDR3aa: CSAPNFPKRDEQFF
abundance: few; j_gene: TRBJ2-5; v_gene: TRBV9; d_gene: TRBD1; CDR3nt: TGTGCCAGCAGCGTACGACAGGGGGGGGAGACCCAGTACTTC; CDR3aa: CASSVRQGGETQYF
abundance: -; j_gene: TRBJ1-5; v_gene: TRBV27; d_gene: TRBD1; CDR3nt: TGTGCCAGCAGTTCCGCGACAGGGGGTCTCAATCAGCCCCAGCATTTT; CDR3aa: CASSSATGGLNQPQHF
abundance: many; j_gene: TRBJ2-1; v_gene: TRBV6-1; d_gene: -; CDR3nt: TGTGCCAGCAGTCCTTACGATTTTGCGCAGCAGTTCTTC; CDR3aa: CASSPYDFAQQFF
abundance: -; j_gene: TRBJ2-1; v_gene: TRBV15; d_gene: -; CDR3nt: TGTGCCACCAGCAGCCCCACTAGCCCCGCCTACAATGAGCAGTTCTTC; CDR3aa: CATSSPTSPAYNEQFF
abundance: many; j_gene: TRBJ2-7; v_gene: TRBV12-3/TRBV12-4; d_gene: -; CDR3nt: TGTGCCAGCAGTTTCGGGAACTACGAGCAGTACTTC; CDR3aa: CASSFGNYEQYF
abundance: -; j_gene: TRBJ2-7; v_gene: TRBV7-2; d_gene: TRBD2; CDR3nt: TGTGCCAGCAGCTTATTTGGGGGGGGCTCCTACGAGCAGTACTTC; CDR3aa: CASSLFGGGSYEQYF
abundance: many; j_gene: TRBJ2-7; v_gene: TRBV3-1; d_gene: -; CDR3nt: TGTGCCAGCAGCCAAGTCGTTGGGACGGACTCCTACGAGCAGTACTTC; CDR3aa: CASSQVVGTDSYEQYF
abundance: few; j_gene: TRBJ1-4; v_gene: TRBV5-1; d_gene: -; CDR3nt: TGCGCCAGCAGCTTTAATGGACAGAATGAAAAACTGTTTTTT; CDR3aa: CASSFNGQNEKLFF
abundance: few; j_gene: TRBJ1-6; v_gene: TRBV18; d_gene: TRBD1; CDR3nt: TGTGCCAGCTCATCAAAGACAGGGAAAAATTCACCCCTCCACTTT; CDR3aa: CASSSKTGKNSPLHF
abundance: -; j_gene: TRBJ2-7; v_gene: TRBV6-5; d_gene: -; CDR3nt: TGTGCCAGCAGTTACTCGTTTTCTGGGGCGGAGTGGTCCTACGAGCAGTACTTC; CDR3aa: CASSYSFSGAEWSYEQYF
abundance: -; j_gene: TRBJ2-7; v_gene: TRBV7-9; d_gene: -; CDR3nt: TGTGCCAGCAGCTTCGAGGGCAACGAGCAGTACTTC; CDR3aa: CASSFEGNEQYF
abundance: few; j_gene: TRBJ2-7; v_gene: TRBV3-1; d_gene: -; CDR3nt: TGTGCCAGCAGCCAAGAAATGACGGCCACCTACGAGCAGTGCTTC; CDR3aa: CASSQEMTATYEQCF
abundance: many; j_gene: TRBJ1-1; v_gene: TRBV6-1; d_gene: -; CDR3nt: TGTGCCAGCCTAACGAACACTGAAGCTTTCTTT; CDR3aa: CASLTNTEAFF
abundance: many; j_gene: TRBJ1-6; v_gene: TRBV12-3/TRBV12-4; d_gene: -; CDR3nt: TGTGCCAGCAGCCAGGGCAGCTCCTATAATTCACCCCTCCACTTT; CDR3aa: CASSQGSSYNSPLHF
abundance: -; j_gene: TRBJ1-2; v_gene: TRBV30; d_gene: -; CDR3nt: TGTGCCTGGGGCAATTATGGCTACACCTTC; CDR3aa: CAWGNYGYTF
abundance: few; j_gene: TRBJ1-2; v_gene: TRBV5-5; d_gene: TRBD1; CDR3nt: TGTGCCAGCACCGGGCGACAGGGTCCGAACTCCTATGGCTACACCTTC; CDR3aa: CASTGRQGPNSYGYTF
abundance: many; j_gene: TRBJ1-5; v_gene: TRBV19; d_gene: TRBD1; CDR3nt: TGTGCCAGTAGTGAAGGACAGGGAGATGGGAATCAGCCCCAGCATTTT; CDR3aa: CASSEGQGDGNQPQHF
abundance: many; j_gene: TRBJ1-1; v_gene: TRBV6-7; d_gene: -; CDR3nt: TGTGCCGGCCTTTCTCTCGGGACACTTCTTAGAGGAGCTTTCTTT; CDR3aa: CAGLSLGTLLRGAFF
abundance: few; j_gene: TRBJ2-3; v_gene: TRBV5-6; d_gene: TRBD2; CDR3nt: TGTGCCAGCAGCCAGACTAGCGGGGGGCTCCGTAGCACAGATACGCAGTATTTT; CDR3aa: CASSQTSGGLRSTDTQYF
abundance: many; j_gene: TRBJ2-3; v_gene: TRBV30; d_gene: TRBD1; CDR3nt: TGTGCCTGGAGTCCAGGGGGCTTGGGAACAGATACGCAGTATTTT; CDR3aa: CAWSPGGLGTDTQYF
abundance: few; j_gene: TRBJ2-2; v_gene: TRBV30; d_gene: TRBD2; CDR3nt: TGTGCCTGGAACCTAGCGGTTACTAACGCGAACACCGGGGAGCTGTTTTTT; CDR3aa: CAWNLAVTNANTGELFF
abundance: few; j_gene: TRBJ2-7; v_gene: TRBV29-1; d_gene: -; CDR3nt: TGCAGCGTCCAGCCATCTTCCTCCGAGCAGTACTTC; CDR3aa: CSVQPSSSEQYF
abundance: -; j_gene: TRBJ2-1; v_gene: TRBV7-8; d_gene: -; CDR3nt: TGTGCCAGCAGCTTAGCGTCGGGGGTAACCTACAATGAGCAGTTCTTC; CDR3aa: CASSLASGVTYNEQFF
abundance: many; j_gene: TRBJ2-3; v_gene: TRBV6-2/TRBV6-3; d_gene: -; CDR3nt: TGTGCCAGCAGTTACGCGGGGAGCACAGATACGCAGTATTTT; CDR3aa: CASSYAGSTDTQYF
abundance: many; j_gene: TRBJ2-7; v_gene: TRBV20-1; d_gene: -; CDR3nt: TGCAGTGCTAGCGGGACGGTCTACGAGCAGTACTTC; CDR3aa: CSASGTVYEQYF
abundance: -; j_gene: TRBJ1-6; v_gene: TRBV2; d_gene: -; CDR3nt: TGTGCCAGCAGTGACCATCTGGGGACGCGCTCCTATAATTCACCCCTCCACTTT; CDR3aa: CASSDHLGTRSYNSPLHF
abundance: many; j_gene: TRBJ1-2; v_gene: TRBV2; d_gene: TRBD1; CDR3nt: TGTGCCAGCAGATCCACAGGGGGCATCTATGGCTACACCTTC; CDR3aa: CASRSTGGIYGYTF
abundance: many; j_gene: TRBJ2-7; v_gene: TRBV12-3/TRBV12-4; d_gene: TRBD1; CDR3nt: TGTGCCAGCAGTCCCCGGCGGGGACAGGGGGCCTACGAGCAGTACTTC; CDR3aa: CASSPRRGQGAYEQYF
abundance: -; j_gene: TRBJ2-7; v_gene: TRBV6-2/TRBV6-3; d_gene: -; CDR3nt: TGTGCCAGCAGGAGCGAAGGGGGAAACTTCTACGAGCAGTACTTC; CDR3aa: CASRSEGGNFYEQYF
abundance: -; j_gene: TRBJ1-3; v_gene: TRBV28; d_gene: -; CDR3nt: TGTGCCAGCAGTTTATGGCGGTTGGACACCATATATTTT; CDR3aa: CASSLWRLDTIYF
abundance: many; j_gene: TRBJ2-3; v_gene: TRBV7-9; d_gene: TRBD2; CDR3nt: TGTGCCAGCAGCCAGACGTACCCCAGCGGGAGGGCCACAGATACGCAGTATTTT; CDR3aa: CASSQTYPSGRATDTQYF
abundance: -; j_gene: TRBJ2-2; v_gene: TRBV6-4; d_gene: TRBD2; CDR3nt: TGTGCCAGCAGTGCAGGCTCCGGGACTAGCGGGAGAGACACCGGGGAGCTGTTTTTT; CDR3aa: CASSAGSGTSGRDTGELFF
abundance: few; j_gene: TRBJ2-3; v_gene: TRBV5-1; d_gene: -; CDR3nt: TGCGCCAGCAGTATAGACACGAGCACAGATACGCAGTATTTT; CDR3aa: CASSIDTSTDTQYF
abundance: -; j_gene: TRBJ2-5; v_gene: TRBV5-4; d_gene: TRBD2; CDR3nt: TGTGCCAGCACCTTGAACGGACTAGCGGGAGAGGAGACCCAGTACTTC; CDR3aa: CASTLNGLAGEETQYF
abundance: many; j_gene: TRBJ1-2; v_gene: TRBV28; d_gene: -; CDR3nt: TGTGCCAGCACTGCTTCAGACCGACCACCCGGCTACACCTTC; CDR3aa: CASTASDRPPGYTF
abundance: -; j_gene: TRBJ2-7; v_gene: TRBV6-2/TRBV6-3; d_gene: TRBD2; CDR3nt: TGTGCCAGCAGAAGACTAGCGGGAGTTTACGAGCAGTACTTC; CDR3aa: CASRRLAGVYEQYF
abundance: many; j_gene: TRBJ2-1; v_gene: TRBV12-3/TRBV12-4; d_gene: -; CDR3nt: TGTGCCAGCACTAGCGGGACAGGGGCTTACAATGAGCAGTTCTTC; CDR3aa: CASTSGTGAYNEQFF
abundance: many; j_gene: TRBJ2-5; v_gene: TRBV12-3/TRBV12-4; d_gene: -; CDR3nt: TGTGCCAGCACCGAAGTCGGGGTCCAAGAGACCCAGTACTTC; CDR3aa: CASTEVGVQETQYF
abundance: -; j_gene: TRBJ2-7; v_gene: TRBV9; d_gene: TRBD1; CDR3nt: TGTGCCAGCAGCGAGCTGGGGCAGGGGGACGAGCAGTACTTC; CDR3aa: CASSELGQGDEQYF
abundance: many; j_gene: TRBJ1-2; v_gene: TRBV12-3/TRBV12-4; d_gene: TRBD1; CDR3nt: TGTGCCAGCAGTCCTGAGACAGGGGGCCACTATGGCTACACCTTC; CDR3aa: CASSPETGGHYGYTF